This T cell receptor (beta chain) was found in a study of blood T cell repertoires in COVID-19. Study in general: The analysed material was cDNA or gDNA that came from T cells, B-cell-depleted T cells, or PBMCs.

In the original workflow: Amplifying reference gene primers gave estimates of nucleated cell counts. Repertoires were generated with immunoSEQ multiplex PCR, while TCRdb's copy carries only in-frame clones and drops some. That table is the source of V, J and clone size, and D and trimming were worked out from the DNA. This sample has about 280,000 clones, with about 90% found just once. V lost 2 bases, J lost 3 bases, and 14 bases lay in between. CDR3 length equals 15 residues. The germline V gene encodes CDR1 ENHRY and CDR2 SYGVKD. The sequencing sample was made of peripheral blood. This TCR was recovered from a woman in her 30s with COVID-19, enrolled during active disease. The V and J genes are TRBV10-3 and TRBJ2-7, with D possibly being TRBD2 (6 bases). The CDR3: CAISEEALANYEQYF. CDR3 nucleotides: TGTGCCATCAGTGAGGAGGCCCTAGCGAACTACGAGCAGTACTTC.